This T cell receptor beta chain was recorded in a study of cytomegalovirus exposure and HLA in healthy donors. Notes on the study in general: Using a false discovery rate of 0.05, a later analysis showed that 16,000 or so TCR beta sequences were associated with HLA alleles. With later analysis, a missense DCLRE1C variant became linked to TCR beta V- and J-gene trimming.

With 60 Vbeta and 13 Jbeta primers, the PCR was carried out. Only in-frame clones appear in the TCRdb table, and some are missing; sequencing was by immunoSEQ multiplex PCR. Here the sample spans fewer than 200,000 clones, about 71% being singletons. A note on this clone: Its antigen is unknown.

There are 15 residues in the CDR3. Germline CDR1 reads MNHEY; CDR2 reads SMNVEV (reference sequence). V was clipped by 8 bases and J by 4 bases, with 20 bases between them. The sequence was collected from a middle-aged woman in good health and CMV-seropositive. The sequenced sample consisted of PBMCs. The chain uses TRBV27 and TRBJ1-1, with D possibly TRBD1 on 5 matching bases. CDR3 DNA: TGTGCCAGCCTGACAGAGACTGGGGGGTTCACTGAAGCTTTCTTT. Its protein is CASLTETGGFTEAFF.